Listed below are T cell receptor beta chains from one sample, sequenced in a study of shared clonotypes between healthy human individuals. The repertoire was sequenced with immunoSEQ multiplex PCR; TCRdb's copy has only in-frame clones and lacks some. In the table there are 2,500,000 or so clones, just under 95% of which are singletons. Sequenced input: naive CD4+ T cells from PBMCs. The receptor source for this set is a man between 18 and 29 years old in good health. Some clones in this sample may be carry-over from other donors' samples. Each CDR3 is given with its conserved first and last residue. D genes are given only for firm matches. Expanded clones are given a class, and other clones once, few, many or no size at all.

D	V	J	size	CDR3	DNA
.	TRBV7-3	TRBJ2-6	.	CASSSNSGANVLTF	TGTGCCAGCAGCTCTAACTCTGGGGCCAACGTCCTGACTTTC
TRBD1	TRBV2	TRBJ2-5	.	CASSLNGQGAETQYF	TGTGCCAGCAGTTTGAATGGACAGGGGGCCGAGACCCAGTACTTC
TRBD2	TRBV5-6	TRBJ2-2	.	CASSLAGAGTGELFF	TGTGCCAGCAGCTTAGCGGGAGCGGGGACCGGGGAGCTGTTTTTT
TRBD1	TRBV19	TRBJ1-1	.	CASSKTGLNTEAFF	TGTGCCAGTAGTAAGACAGGGTTGAACACTGAAGCTTTCTTT
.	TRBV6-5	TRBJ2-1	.	CASSARGTYNEQFF	TGTGCCAGCAGTGCCCGCGGGACCTACAATGAGCAGTTCTTC
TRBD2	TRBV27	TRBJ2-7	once	CASSLLSTSGSTGEQYF	TGTGCCAGCAGTTTATTATCCACTAGCGGGAGTACGGGGGAGCAGTACTTC
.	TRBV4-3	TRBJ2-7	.	CASSQEKRSSYEQYF	TGCGCCAGCAGCCAAGAGAAGCGGAGCTCCTACGAGCAGTACTTC
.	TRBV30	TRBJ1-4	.	CAWSVGVNEKLFF	TGTGCCTGGAGTGTCGGCGTTAATGAAAAACTGTTTTTT
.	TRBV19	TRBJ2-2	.	CASSILRTGELFF	TGTGCCAGTAGTATTTTACGGACCGGGGAGCTGTTTTTT
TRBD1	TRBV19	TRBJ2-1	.	CASRWGDREADEQFF	TGTGCCAGTAGGTGGGGGGACAGGGAGGCCGATGAGCAGTTCTTC
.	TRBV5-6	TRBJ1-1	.	CASSPSATGRHTEAFF	TGTGCCAGCAGCCCCTCGGCCACGGGGCGGCACACTGAAGCTTTCTTT
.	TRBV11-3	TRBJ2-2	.	CASSLGSFTGELFF	TGTGCCAGCAGCTTAGGTAGCTTCACCGGGGAGCTGTTTTTT
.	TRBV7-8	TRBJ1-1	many	CASSLVRGNTEAFF	TGTGCCAGCAGCTTAGTACGAGGGAACACTGAAGCTTTCTTT
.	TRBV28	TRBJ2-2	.	CASIQNTGELFF	TGTGCCAGCATACAGAACACCGGGGAGCTGTTTTTT
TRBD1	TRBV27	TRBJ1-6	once	CASSLRTGVLPLHF	TGTGCCAGCAGTTTAAGGACAGGGGTCTTGCCCCTCCACTTT
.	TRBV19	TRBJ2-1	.	CASKQQSTYNEQFF	TGTGCCAGTAAGCAGCAGTCAACCTACAATGAGCAGTTCTTC
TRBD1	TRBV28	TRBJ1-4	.	CASSLLDRGLEKLFF	TGTGCCAGCAGTTTGCTCGACAGGGGGCTAGAAAAACTGTTTTTT
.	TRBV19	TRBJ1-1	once	CASRWGHQGQEAFF	TGTGCCAGTAGATGGGGGCATCAGGGCCAAGAAGCTTTCTTT
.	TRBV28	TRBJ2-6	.	CASSPPFPRREISGANVLTF	TGTGCCAGCAGTCCTCCGTTCCCGAGAAGGGAAATCTCTGGGGCCAACGTCCTGACTTTC
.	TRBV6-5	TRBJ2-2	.	CASEGNTGELFF	TGTGCCAGCGAGGGGAACACCGGGGAGCTGTTTTTT
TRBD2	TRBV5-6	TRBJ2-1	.	CASSFYGGSSYNEQFF	TGTGCCAGCAGCTTTTATGGCGGGAGCTCCTACAATGAGCAGTTCTTC
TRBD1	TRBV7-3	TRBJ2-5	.	CASSSTGVGETQYF	TGTGCCAGCAGCTCGACAGGGGTAGGGGAGACCCAGTACTTC
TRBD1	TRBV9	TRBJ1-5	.	CASSVAGGQPQHF	TGTGCCAGCAGCGTAGCAGGGGGCCAGCCCCAGCATTTT
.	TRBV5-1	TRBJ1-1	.	CASSFGPMNRNTEAFF	TGCGCCAGCAGCTTTGGTCCGATGAACAGGAACACTGAAGCTTTCTTT
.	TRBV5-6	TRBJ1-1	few	CASSLSTEAFF	TGTGCCAGCAGCTTAAGCACTGAAGCTTTCTTT
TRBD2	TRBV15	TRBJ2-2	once	CATSRAGTSGRGQFF	TGTGCCACCAGCAGAGCCGGGACTAGCGGGAGGGGGCAGTTTTTT
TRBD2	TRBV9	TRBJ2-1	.	CASSVNSGSGMDEQFF	TGTGCCAGCAGCGTAAATAGCGGGAGTGGGATGGATGAGCAGTTCTTC
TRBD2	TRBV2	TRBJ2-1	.	CASSMTSGPPLEQFF	TGTGCCAGCAGTATGACTAGCGGGCCCCCATTGGAGCAGTTCTTC
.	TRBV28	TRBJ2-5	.	CASSSQETQYF	TGTGCCAGCAGTTCTCAAGAGACCCAGTACTTC
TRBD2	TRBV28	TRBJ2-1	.	CASSLTSGSTNEQFF	TGTGCCAGCAGTTTGACTAGCGGGAGTACCAATGAGCAGTTCTTC
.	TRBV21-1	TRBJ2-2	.	CASSRWPLGRANTGELFF	TGTGCCAGCAGCAGATGGCCCTTGGGGAGGGCGAACACCGGGGAGCTGTTTTTT
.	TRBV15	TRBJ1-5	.	CATSTEGVNQPQHF	TGTGCCACCAGCACCGAGGGGGTCAATCAGCCCCAGCATTTT
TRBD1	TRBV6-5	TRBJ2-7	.	CASSSLRDRGYEQYF	TGTGCCAGCAGTTCCCTCCGGGACAGGGGCTACGAGCAGTACTTC
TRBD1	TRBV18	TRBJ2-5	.	CASSPMLQGVVETQYF	TGTGCCAGCTCACCAATGCTGCAGGGGGTGGTTGAGACCCAGTACTTC
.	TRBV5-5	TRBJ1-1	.	CASSGTGTAQTVNTEAFF	TGTGCCAGCAGTGGGACCGGGACCGCGCAAACCGTGAACACTGAAGCTTTCTTT
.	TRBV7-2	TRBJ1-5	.	CASSLRRGGQPQHF	TGTGCCAGCAGCTTAAGACGTGGGGGTCAGCCCCAGCATTTT
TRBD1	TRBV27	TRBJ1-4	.	CASSLAGQFNEKLFF	TGTGCCAGCAGTTTGGCGGGACAGTTTAATGAAAAACTGTTTTTT
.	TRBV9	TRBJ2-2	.	CASSVEGLRPNTGELFF	TGTGCCAGCAGCGTAGAAGGACTTAGGCCAAACACCGGGGAGCTGTTTTTT